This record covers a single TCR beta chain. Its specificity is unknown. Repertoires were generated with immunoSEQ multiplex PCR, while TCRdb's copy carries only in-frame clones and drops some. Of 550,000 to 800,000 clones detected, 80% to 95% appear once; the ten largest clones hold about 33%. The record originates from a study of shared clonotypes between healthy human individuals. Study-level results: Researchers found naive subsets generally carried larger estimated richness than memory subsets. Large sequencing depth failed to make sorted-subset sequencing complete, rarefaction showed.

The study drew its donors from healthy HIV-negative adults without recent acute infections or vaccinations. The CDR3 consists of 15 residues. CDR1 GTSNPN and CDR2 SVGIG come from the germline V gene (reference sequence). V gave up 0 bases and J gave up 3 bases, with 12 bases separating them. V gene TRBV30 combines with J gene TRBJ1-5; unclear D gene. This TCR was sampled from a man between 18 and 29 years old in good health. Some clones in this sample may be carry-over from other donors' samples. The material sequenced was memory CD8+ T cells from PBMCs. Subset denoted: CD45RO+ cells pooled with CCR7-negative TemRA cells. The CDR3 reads CAWSVKRALNQPQHF. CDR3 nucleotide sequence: TGTGCCTGGAGTGTGAAAAGGGCACTCAATCAGCCCCAGCATTTT.